One sample yielded the 28 T cell receptor beta chains listed below, sequenced in a study of blood T cell repertoires in COVID-19. Here immunoSEQ multiplex PCR was the method, and the copy in TCRdb shows in-frame clones only, minus some. The data hold 170,000 or so clones, with roughly nine tenths observed a single time. Sequencing input: peripheral blood. Receptors were obtained from a man between 18 and 35 years old who had recovered from COVID-19.

The rearrangement uses TRBV2 and TRBJ2-7; no reliable D call. V gave up 5 bases and J gave up 0 bases, with 5 bases separating them. From germline, CDR1 is SNHLY and CDR2 FYNNEI. The CDR3 totals 12 residues. This CDR3 reads CASSSDSYEQYF. For the CDR3, the DNA is TGTGCCAGCAGTTCAGACTCCTACGAGCAGTACTTC.

CDR3 region: CASTTYPYTDTQYF. The CDR3 nucleotides read TGTGCCAGCACCACCTATCCCTACACAGATACGCAGTATTTT. J is TRBJ2-3 and V is TRBV27, with D hard to call. The germline V gene has CDR1 MNHEY and CDR2 SMNVEV (reference sequence). Trimming stripped 7 bases from V and 2 bases from J, with 13 bases between. The CDR3 loop spans 14 amino acids.

Remarks on this clone: Other DNA sequences in this sample translate to the same CDR3. V and J are TRBV7-9 and TRBJ1-5; no firm D call. V shed 1 base and J shed 5 bases, with 6 bases lying between them. This CDR3 is built from 13 residues. The germline gives CDR1 SEHNR, CDR2 FQNEAQ (reference sequence). The CDR3 nucleotides read TGTGCCAGCAGCTTAGGCCTAGATCAGCCCCAGCATTTT. Its protein product is CASSLGLDQPQHF.

The V gene is TRBV28, the J gene TRBJ2-7; 9 positions agree with TRBD1. The germline V gene encodes CDR1 MDHEN and CDR2 SYDVKM. The CDR3 has 15 amino acids. Trimming took 6 bases from V and 2 from J; bases not matched to a gene: 8. The CDR3 nucleotides are TGTGCCAGCAGGACTGGACAGGGGACCCCCTACGAGCAGTACTTC. This sequence encodes CASRTGQGTPYEQYF.

This chain connects TRBV19 to TRBJ2-4; 7 bases fit TRBD2. The CDR3 consists of 13 residues. Germline trimming cut 10 bases from V and 6 bases from J; bases unmatched to any gene: 9. Germline V lookup: CDR1 LNHDA, CDR2 SQIVND (reference sequence). This chain's CDR3 is CATSLAEGNIQYF. The CDR3, as DNA: TGTGCCACTTCCCTAGCGGAGGGAAACATTCAGTACTTC.

The J gene is TRBJ2-7, the V gene TRBV27; 7 bases are a match to TRBD2. The germline V gene encodes CDR1 MNHEY and CDR2 SMNVEV (reference sequence). This CDR3 has 14 residues. V shed 6 bases, J shed 2 bases, and the junction held 7 bases outside the gene matches. The CDR3 here is CASSLWEGAYEQYF. The DNA of the CDR3 is TGTGCCAGCAGCCTGTGGGAGGGAGCCTACGAGCAGTACTTC.

The V and J genes are TRBV9 and TRBJ2-1; tentatively, D is TRBD1 (6 bases). CDR1 is SGDLS and CDR2 is YYNGEE in the germline V gene. V lost 3 bases and J lost 1, with 11 bases in between. CDR3 length equals 15 residues. CDR3 protein: CASSATGLSYNEQFF. The DNA for the CDR3 is TGTGCCAGCAGCGCCACAGGGCTTTCCTACAATGAGCAGTTCTTC.

V is TRBV19 and J is TRBJ2-4, with 9 nucleotides matching TRBD1. CDR1 and CDR2 from the germline V gene are LNHDA and SQIVND (reference sequence). V was clipped by 7 bases and J by 8 bases; unmatched bases: 9. The CDR3 is made up of 14 amino acids. The CDR3 bases are TGTGCCAGTAATAATGGACAGGGGTCTGACATTCAGTACTTC. This translates into CASNNGQGSDIQYF.

This chain uses TRBV9 with TRBJ1-5; no firm D call. Germline V lookup: CDR1 SGDLS, CDR2 YYNGEE. The V end lost 4 bases, the J end lost 6 bases, and 11 bases lay between the germline ends. CDR3 size: 13 residues. The CDR3 reads CASSPGVGQPQHF. CDR3 nucleotide sequence: TGTGCCAGCAGCCCCGGGGTTGGTCAGCCCCAGCATTTT.

The genes are TRBV4-3 and TRBJ2-7; TRBD1 agrees at 7 bases. The CDR3 is 14 residues long. Germline CDR1 LGHNA, CDR2 YSLEER. Trimming cost V 0 bases and J 7 bases; bases outside gene matches: 6. As DNA, the CDR3 is TGCGCCAGCAGCCAAGATAGAGGCAGGGGGGAGCAGTACTTC. It translates to CASSQDRGRGEQYF.

The gene calls are TRBV7-9 and TRBJ2-7; D is perhaps TRBD2 (6 bases). Germline CDR1 reads SEHNR; CDR2 reads FQNEAQ (reference sequence). Trimming removed 5 bases at V and 7 bases at J, with 21 bases between. The CDR3 has 15 residues. The CDR3 reads CASSQGAAGSWEQYF. The CDR3 DNA reads TGTGCCAGCAGCCAAGGCGCAGCGGGTTCATGGGAGCAGTACTTC.

The chain links TRBV6-6 to TRBJ1-6; D not resolved. The CDR3 loop spans 15 amino acids. V shed 0 bases and J shed 0 bases, with 3 bases lying between them. Germline V gene sequence: CDR1 MNHNY, CDR2 SVGAGI (reference sequence). The CDR3 is CASSYSYSYNSPLHF. DNA for the CDR3: TGTGCCAGCAGTTACTCATACTCCTATAATTCACCCCTCCACTTT.

This sequence joins TRBV19 and TRBJ1-4; perhaps TRBD1 as D (5 bases). Germline V lookup: CDR1 LNHDA, CDR2 SQIVND (reference sequence). V lost 5 bases and J lost 0, with 10 bases in between. This CDR3 contains 15 residues. In DNA form, the CDR3 reads TGTGCCAGTAGTCCCGACAGTGCAACTAATGAAAAACTGTTTTTT. This gives the protein CASSPDSATNEKLFF.

The chain couples TRBV12-3 or TRBV12-4 to TRBJ2-3; D perhaps matches TRBD1 (5 bases). The CDR3 length is 12 residues. V was clipped by 9 bases and J by 3 bases, with 10 bases between them. CDR3 sequence: CASGKGTDTQYF. The CDR3 bases are TGTGCCAGTGGGAAGGGGACAGATACGCAGTATTTT.

The chain recombines TRBV5-4 with TRBJ2-1; no reliable D call. CDR1 is SGHNT and CDR2 is YYREEE in the germline V gene (reference sequence). Trimming removed 0 bases at V and 6 bases at J, with 10 bases between. This CDR3 has 14 amino acids. The CDR3: CASSLGLELNEQFF. In nucleotides, the CDR3 is TGTGCCAGCAGCTTGGGACTGGAGCTCAATGAGCAGTTCTTC.

V usage is TRBV9 and J usage is TRBJ2-3; TRBD2 matches at 11 bases. Germline V gives CDR1 SGDLS, CDR2 YYNGEE. Trimming at V came to 4 bases and at J to 2 bases, leaving 6 bases not matched to a gene. The CDR3 consists of 16 residues. The CDR3 nucleotides read TGTGCCAGCAGCATCCTAGCGGGAGGAACCACAGATACGCAGTATTTT. It specifies CASSILAGGTTDTQYF.

The J gene is TRBJ2-7, the V gene TRBV5-5, with 9 bases identical to TRBD2. The CDR3 contains 16 residues. CDR1 and CDR2 from the germline V gene are SGHKS and YYEKEE (reference sequence). J gave up 8 bases and V 2 bases, and 14 bases lay outside the gene matches. CDR3 region: CASSFVAGAVGQQQYF. The CDR3 nucleotides read TGTGCCAGCAGCTTTGTAGCGGGAGCGGTAGGTCAGCAGCAGTACTTC.

The genes are TRBV20-1 and TRBJ2-1, with TRBD2 identical over 11 bases. V was pared by 3 bases and J by 7 bases, with 8 bases of the junction left unmatched. This CDR3 region has 15 residues. CDR1 and CDR2 from the germline V gene are DFQATT and SNEGSKA (reference sequence). The CDR3 loop is CSASDTSGSGNEQFF. The CDR3 bases are TGCAGTGCTAGTGATACTAGCGGGAGTGGGAATGAGCAGTTCTTC.

CDR3 sequence: CASSLGGAAKNGYTF. For the CDR3, the DNA is TGTGCCAGCAGTTTGGGCGGGGCAGCCAAGAATGGCTACACCTTC. V usage is TRBV6-2 or TRBV6-3 and J usage is TRBJ1-2, with D maybe TRBD1 (5 bases). The germline V gene encodes CDR1 MNHEY and CDR2 SVGEGT. CDR3 length equals 15 residues. V was shortened by 4 bases and J by 6 bases, with 18 bases between the two germline ends.

The chain joins TRBV18 to TRBJ2-7, with D perhaps TRBD2 (5 bases). V lost 3 bases and J 1 base, leaving 16 bases between the germline ends. The CDR3 loop spans 16 amino acids. Germline loops: CDR1 KGHSH, CDR2 LQKENI. The CDR3 sequence is CASSPSEEPRSYEQYF. Written as DNA, the CDR3 is TGTGCCAGCTCACCGTCGGAGGAACCCAGATCCTACGAGCAGTACTTC.

The chain links TRBV28 to TRBJ1-5; D gene uncertain. V was shortened by 4 bases and J by 2 bases, with 21 bases between the two germline ends. The CDR3 contains 18 residues. The germline CDR1 and CDR2 sequences are MDHEN and SYDVKM. For the CDR3, the DNA is TGTGCCAGCAGTTCCGGTTCGGGTAGGCCGGGAGGCAATCAGCCCCAGCATTTT. Protein: CASSSGSGRPGGNQPQHF.

This sequence joins TRBV7-2 and TRBJ2-3; possibly TRBD1 for D (6 bases). Trimming took off 3 bases at V and 7 bases at J, with 20 bases between the two ends. Per the germline V gene, CDR1 is SGHTA and CDR2 is FQGNSA. The CDR3 extends over 16 amino acids. CDR3 protein: CASSFHRARDGNTQYF. Here the CDR3 DNA reads TGTGCCAGCAGCTTTCACAGGGCGAGGGATGGGAATACGCAGTATTTT.

The V gene is TRBV28, the J gene TRBJ2-7; tentative D call: TRBD1 (7 bases). Looked up from germline, CDR1 is MDHEN and CDR2 is SYDVKM. Trimming removed 3 bases at V and 3 bases at J, with 15 bases between. This CDR3 region has 15 residues. The CDR3 spells CASSFLTGDFYEQYF. The CDR3 nucleotides are TGTGCCAGCAGTTTCCTCACAGGGGACTTCTACGAGCAGTACTTC.

The chain combines TRBV6-2 or TRBV6-3 with TRBJ2-7; the match to TRBD2 covers 7 bases. CDR1 is MNHEY, CDR2 SVGEGT, per germline. The V and J ends lost 6 bases and 6 bases, in that order; junction bases with no gene match: 2. The CDR3 extends over 11 amino acids. CDR3 amino acids: CASSRLAEQYF. As DNA, the CDR3 is TGTGCCAGCAGCCGACTAGCCGAGCAGTACTTC.

The chain couples TRBV7-9 to TRBJ2-4; 12 bases map to TRBD2. CDR1 and CDR2 (germline): SEHNR, FQNEAQ (reference sequence). This CDR3 has 16 residues. J gave up 3 bases and V 4 bases, and 4 bases lay outside the gene matches. The CDR3 sequence: CASSSRLAGVKNIQYF. DNA for the CDR3: TGTGCCAGCAGCTCCCGACTAGCGGGAGTCAAAAACATTCAGTACTTC. The whole variable domain, remainder taken from reference TRBV7-9 and TRBJ2-4, is DTGVSQNPRHKITKRGQNVTFRCDPISEHNRLYWYRQTLGQGPEFLTYFQNEAQLEKSRLLSDRFSAERPKGSFSTLEIQRTEQGDSAMYLCASSSRLAGVKNIQYFGAGTRLSVL.

The J gene is TRBJ1-1, the V gene TRBV18; D is uncertain. The ends were cut back, 3 bases at V and 7 bases at J, with 9 bases in the middle. Per germline, CDR1 KGHSH and CDR2 LQKENI. The CDR3 extends over 12 amino acids. This chain's CDR3 is CASSPPNSEAFF. DNA for the CDR3: TGTGCCAGCTCACCCCCGAATAGTGAAGCTTTCTTT. Based on the CDR3 plus reference TRBV18 and TRBJ1-1, the full variable domain is NAGVMQNPRHLVRRRGQEARLRCSPMKGHSHVYWYRQLPEEGLKFMVYLQKENIIDESGMPKERFSAEFPKEGPSILRIQQVVRGDSAAYFCASSPPNSEAFFGQGTRLTVV.

The chain is built from TRBV6-5 and TRBJ1-5; TRBD1 might be the D (5 bases). V lost 4 bases and J lost 6, with 10 bases in between. The CDR3 has 13 amino acids. Germline CDR1 and CDR2: MNHEY and SVGAGI. CDR3 DNA sequence: TGTGCCAGCAGTTCGGGGGAGGCTCAGCCCCAGCATTTT. It encodes CASSSGEAQPQHF.

J is TRBJ2-7 and V is TRBV20-1; 8 nucleotides agree with TRBD1. The V gene end was trimmed by 6 bases and the J gene end by 6 bases; junction bases not matched to a gene: 4. In germline, CDR1 is DFQATT, CDR2 SNEGSKA (reference sequence). CDR3 length equals 11 residues. The CDR3 here is CSAHRGSEQYF. Written as DNA, the CDR3 is TGCAGTGCCCACAGGGGGAGCGAGCAGTACTTC.